This T cell receptor beta chain was sequenced for a study of circulating CD8 cells and anti-PD-1 response in melanoma. At the level of the study: Complete or partial response defined responders; stable or progressive disease, non-responders.

The sample holds a few counts of this clonotype. What it binds is unknown. The CDR3 end shows no conserved phenylalanine or tryptophan, and so a read error is likely. Live CD3+CD8+TCRalphabeta+ cells were sorted into four subsets by PD-1 and/or TIGIT. Study-level findings and limits: Peptide assays on expanded sorted subsets replaced tumor-based reactivity testing. Replicates were generally not done for experiments. Diversity ranked highest in DNEG and lowest in TIGIT subsets.

Germline CDR1 and CDR2: SGHTA and FQGNSA. The CDR3 has 14 residues. Trimming removed 2 bases from V and 3 bases from J, with 11 bases in between. Using about 15 ng of total RNA, TCR libraries were made with the QIAseq Immune Repertoire TCR panel. TCRdb recomputed calls from the reads with MiXCR, one row per CDR3 protein. The data show 1,200 or so distinct CDR3 sequences, around 6% seen once. The TCR sequence derives from a human donor with melanoma. The sequencing used CD8+ T cells from PBMCs, collected at baseline or after one month of anti-PD-1 therapy (not recorded which). This chain connects TRBV7-2 to TRBJ2-7, with D possibly matching TRBD1 (5 bases). Written as DNA, the CDR3 is TGTGCCAGCAGCTTATGGGGCTCCAACTACGAGCAGTACTCC. Residues: CASSLWGSNYEQYS.